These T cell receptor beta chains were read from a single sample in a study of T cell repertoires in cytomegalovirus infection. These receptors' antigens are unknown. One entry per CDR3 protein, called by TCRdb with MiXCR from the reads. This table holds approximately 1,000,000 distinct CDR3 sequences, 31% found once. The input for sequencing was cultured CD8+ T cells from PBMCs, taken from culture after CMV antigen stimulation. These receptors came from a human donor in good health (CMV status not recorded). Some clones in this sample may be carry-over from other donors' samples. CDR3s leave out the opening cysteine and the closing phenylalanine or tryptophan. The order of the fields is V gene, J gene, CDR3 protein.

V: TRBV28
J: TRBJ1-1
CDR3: ASRPRDGYMNTEAF

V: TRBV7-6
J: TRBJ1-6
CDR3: ASSLLSGRDSPLH

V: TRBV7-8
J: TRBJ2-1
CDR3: ASSIITGNEQF

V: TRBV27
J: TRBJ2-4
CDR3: ASSPTPNIQY

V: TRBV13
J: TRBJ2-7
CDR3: ASTSTTLSSYEQY

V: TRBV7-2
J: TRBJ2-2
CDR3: ASSTPADSANTGELF

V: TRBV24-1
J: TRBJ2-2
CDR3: ATSDLGQMNTGELF

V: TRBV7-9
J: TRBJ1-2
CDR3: ASSIPDSFFFNYGYT

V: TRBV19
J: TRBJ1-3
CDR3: ASSLRETGGNTIY

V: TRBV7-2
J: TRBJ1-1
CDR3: ASSLDNTPLPNTEAF

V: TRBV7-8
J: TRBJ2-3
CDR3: ASSPRAGPSTDTQY

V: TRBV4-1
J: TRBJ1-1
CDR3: ASSQDGKGRMNTEAF

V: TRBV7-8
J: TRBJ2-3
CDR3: ASSLVGGGIDTQY

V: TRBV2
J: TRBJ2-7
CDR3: ASLEVGDEQY

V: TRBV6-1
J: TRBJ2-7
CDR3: ASSERKSSYEQY

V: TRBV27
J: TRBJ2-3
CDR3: ASSDVAWRHSTDTQY

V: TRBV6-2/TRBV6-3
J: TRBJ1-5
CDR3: ASSPLDSLAPQH

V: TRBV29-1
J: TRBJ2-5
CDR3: SVVGEETQY

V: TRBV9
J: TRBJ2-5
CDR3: ASSRSRGGETQY

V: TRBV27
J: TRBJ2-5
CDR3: ASSLLGAETQY

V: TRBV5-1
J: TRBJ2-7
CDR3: ASSLAGQAEQY

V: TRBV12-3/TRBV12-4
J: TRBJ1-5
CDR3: ASSLGAGNQPQH

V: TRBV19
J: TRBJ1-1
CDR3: ASSPGTGIRNTEAF

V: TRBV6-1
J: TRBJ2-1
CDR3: ASSEVRLNGANEQF

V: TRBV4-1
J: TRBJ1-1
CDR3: ASSPPGGWTEAF

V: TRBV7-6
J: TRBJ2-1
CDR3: ASSLRHIAYNEQF

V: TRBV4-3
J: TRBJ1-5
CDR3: ASSQGDGKPQH

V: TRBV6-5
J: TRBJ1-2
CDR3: ASSGDNRAAFHGYT

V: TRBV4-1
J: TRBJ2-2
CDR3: ASSQDQGITGELF

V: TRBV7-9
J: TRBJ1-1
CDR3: ASSHRGGRHTEAF

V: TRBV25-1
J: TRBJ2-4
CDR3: ASSPGGGVRNIQY

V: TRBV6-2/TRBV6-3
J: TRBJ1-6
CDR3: ASSYSTGGWNSPLH

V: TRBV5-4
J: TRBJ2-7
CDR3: ASSGGQDSYEQY

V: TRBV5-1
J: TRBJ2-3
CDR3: ASGPGDTQY

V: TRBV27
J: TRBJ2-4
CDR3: ASSLLPGQGQNIQY

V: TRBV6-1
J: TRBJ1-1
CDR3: ASHRGEANTEAF

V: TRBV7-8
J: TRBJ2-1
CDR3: ASSLPADRDTPGSYNEQF

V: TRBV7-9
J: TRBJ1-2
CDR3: ASSRPGQDGYT

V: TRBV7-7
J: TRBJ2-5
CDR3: ASSSTGTLETQY

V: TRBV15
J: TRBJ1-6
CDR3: ATSRDKGTAYNSPLH

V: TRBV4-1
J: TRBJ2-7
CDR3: ASSQVSNWDLSYEQY

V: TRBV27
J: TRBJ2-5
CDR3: ASTSVIGETQY

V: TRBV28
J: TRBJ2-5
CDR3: ASSAGTALGSQETQY

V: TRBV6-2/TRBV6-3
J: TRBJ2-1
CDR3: ASSYSRGGGNEQF

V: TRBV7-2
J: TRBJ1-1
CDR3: ASSFSHRYTEAF

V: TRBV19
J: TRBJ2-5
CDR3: ASSIDGTGEGETQY

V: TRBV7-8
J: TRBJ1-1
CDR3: ASSPRGMNTEAF